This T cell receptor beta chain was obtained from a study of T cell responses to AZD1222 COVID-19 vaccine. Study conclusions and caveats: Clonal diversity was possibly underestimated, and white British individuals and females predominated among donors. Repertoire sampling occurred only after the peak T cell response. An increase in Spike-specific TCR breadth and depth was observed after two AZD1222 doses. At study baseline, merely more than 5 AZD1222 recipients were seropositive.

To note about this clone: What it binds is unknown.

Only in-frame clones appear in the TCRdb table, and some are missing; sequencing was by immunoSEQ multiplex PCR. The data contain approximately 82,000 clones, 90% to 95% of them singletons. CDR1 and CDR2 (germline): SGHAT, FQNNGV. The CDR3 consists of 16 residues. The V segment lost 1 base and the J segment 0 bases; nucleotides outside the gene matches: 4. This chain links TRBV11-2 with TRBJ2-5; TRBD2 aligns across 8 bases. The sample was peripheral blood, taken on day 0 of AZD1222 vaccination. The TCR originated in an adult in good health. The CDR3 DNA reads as TGTGCCAGCAGCTTAGGTCGGGGGGGGTACCAAGAGACCCAGTACTTC. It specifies CASSLGRGGYQETQYF.